Listed below are T cell receptor beta chains from one sample, sequenced in a study of T cell repertoires in cytomegalovirus infection. The antigens of these receptors remain unknown. Each CDR3 protein gets one entry after TCRdb re-called the reads with MiXCR. The top ten clones hold 13% of a sample with some 310,000 distinct CDR3 sequences, 25% of them seen once. The material sequenced was cultured PBMCs, taken from culture after CMV antigen stimulation. Receptor source: a human donor in good health (CMV status not recorded). Some clones in this sample may be carry-over from other donors' samples. CDR3s include the opening cysteine and the closing phenylalanine or tryptophan. The D gene is left open where the match is weak. Clone size is shown for a subset of rows, as once, few, many or a class of expanded clone.

TRBV18	NA	NA	TRBJ2-1	CASSPLQTRNEQFF	TGTGCCAGCTCACCACTTCAGACTAGAAATGAGCAGTTCTTC
TRBV27	NA	TRBD1	TRBJ2-1	CASSPRQGASMNEQFF	TGTGCCAGCAGTCCGAGACAGGGGGCGAGTATGAATGAGCAGTTCTTC
TRBV20-1	few	NA	TRBJ1-2	CSARARATGEIGYTF	TGCAGTGCTAGAGCCCGCGCGACAGGAGAAATTGGCTACACCTTC
TRBV18	NA	NA	TRBJ1-1	CASSPNQGGTEAFF	TGTGCCAGCTCACCAAATCAGGGAGGCACTGAAGCTTTCTTT
TRBV7-8	few	NA	TRBJ1-2	CASSLAHRNYGYTF	TGTGCCAGCAGCTTAGCGCACCGAAACTATGGCTACACCTTC
TRBV20-1	few	NA	TRBJ1-1	CSPVRVTEAFF	TGCAGTCCGGTGAGAGTTACTGAAGCTTTCTTT
TRBV6-2/TRBV6-3	NA	NA	TRBJ2-3	CASSYDSTALTDTQYF	TGTGCCAGCAGTTACGACTCCACTGCCCTCACAGATACGCAGTATTTT
TRBV7-2	many	NA	TRBJ1-1	CASSSKGGGGNTEAFF	TGTGCCAGCAGCTCAAAAGGGGGGGGTGGGAACACTGAAGCTTTCTTT
TRBV11-2	few	TRBD2	TRBJ2-1	CASSSGGGWNEQFF	TGTGCCAGCAGCTCGGGAGGGGGATGGAATGAGCAGTTCTTC
TRBV29-1	few	NA	TRBJ1-1	CSVEMTVNTEAFF	TGCAGCGTTGAAATGACAGTGAACACTGAAGCTTTCTTT
TRBV14	many	NA	TRBJ1-4	CASSHEGPRGKLFF	TGTGCCAGCAGCCACGAGGGACCCCGGGGAAAACTGTTTTTT
TRBV12-3/TRBV12-4	few	NA	TRBJ1-4	CASSPGTGNEKLFF	TGTGCCAGCAGTCCCGGGACGGGGAATGAAAAACTGTTTTTT
TRBV11-2	few	NA	TRBJ2-5	CASTPGPQETQYF	TGTGCCAGCACCCCCGGCCCCCAAGAGACCCAGTACTTC
TRBV9	NA	NA	TRBJ2-5	CASTKTPQKQETQYF	TGTGCCAGTACCAAGACACCGCAGAAACAAGAGACCCAGTACTTC
TRBV2	many	NA	TRBJ2-1	CAGGVSVSYNEQFF	TGTGCCGGGGGCGTGTCGGTCTCCTACAATGAGCAGTTCTTC
TRBV7-2	many	NA	TRBJ2-7	CASSPESSAHEQYF	TGTGCCAGCAGCCCCGAGTCTAGCGCCCACGAGCAGTACTTC
TRBV4-1	NA	NA	TRBJ2-3	CASSQEFRGDTQYF	TGCGCCAGCAGCCAAGAATTTCGTGGAGATACGCAGTATTTT